These T cell receptor beta chains were read from a single sample in a study of response to subunit inactivated influenza vaccine. In TCRdb, the RT-PCR reads were re-called with MiXCR into one record per CDR3 protein. Among more than 500,000 distinct CDR3 sequences listed, about 10% were seen once. This sample also belongs to another study, concerning T cells expressing NK-cell markers.

The sequencing used PBMCs from blood, collected on the day of vaccination. The receptor set was obtained from a man in his forties or fifties who received an inactivated influenza vaccine. Both conserved end residues are part of each CDR3. The D gene is left open where the match is weak. Clone sizes are given selectively: once, few, many, or a class where the clone is expanded.

v_gene,d_gene,j_gene,abundance,CDR3aa,CDR3nt
TRBV7-9,.,TRBJ2-3,many,CASSFQTDTQYF,TGTGCCAGCAGCTTTCAGACAGATACGCAGTATTTT
TRBV4-1,.,TRBJ1-3,.,CASSRTGVGNTIYF,TGCGCCAGCAGCCGAACCGGAGTTGGAAACACCATATATTTT
TRBV19,.,TRBJ2-1,.,CASTTLRGNEQFF,TGTGCCAGTACGACACTGCGGGGCAATGAGCAGTTCTTC
TRBV28,TRBD1,TRBJ2-2,many,CASKTGTGGTGELFF,TGTGCCAGCAAAACCGGGACAGGGGGCACCGGGGAGCTGTTTTTT
TRBV14,.,TRBJ2-7,.,CASSQGPPPWEQYF,TGTGCCAGCAGCCAAGGCCCCCCGCCCTGGGAGCAGTACTTC
TRBV4-3,TRBD1,TRBJ2-7,few,CASSQGHRGPYEQYF,TGCGCCAGCAGCCAGGGTCACAGGGGGCCTTACGAGCAGTACTTC
TRBV7-2,.,TRBJ2-5,.,CASSLDRTPGVETQYF,TGTGCCAGCAGCTTAGATAGGACGCCGGGGGTTGAGACCCAGTACTTC
TRBV28,.,TRBJ1-3,.,CASSLTGPSGNTIYF,TGTGCCAGCAGTTTGACAGGACCCTCTGGAAACACCATATATTTT
TRBV11-2,.,TRBJ2-7,few,CASSLPGTGPVLEGEQYF,TGTGCCAGCAGCTTACCTGGGACTGGACCGGTTTTAGAGGGAGAGCAGTACTTC
TRBV12-3/TRBV12-4,.,TRBJ1-2,few,CASRYSLNYGYTF,TGTGCCAGCAGATACAGCCTAAACTATGGCTACACCTTC
TRBV6-1,.,TRBJ2-1,.,CASSQLGQISNEQFF,TGTGCCAGCAGTCAGCTGGGGCAGATTAGCAATGAGCAGTTCTTC
TRBV7-3,TRBD2,TRBJ2-3,.,CASSLSGGVGDTQYF,TGTGCCAGCAGCTTATCGGGAGGGGTTGGGGATACGCAGTATTTT
TRBV4-1,.,TRBJ2-3,.,CASSQRDRAGDTQYF,TGCGCCAGCAGCCAGAGAGACAGGGCGGGGGATACGCAGTATTTT
TRBV20-1,.,TRBJ2-5,.,CSARGWAAETQYF,TGCAGTGCTAGAGGGTGGGCAGCAGAGACCCAGTACTTC
TRBV5-6,TRBD2,TRBJ2-3,.,CASSKGLAMVTDTQYF,TGTGCCAGCAGCAAGGGACTAGCCATGGTTACAGATACGCAGTATTTT
TRBV4-2,TRBD2,TRBJ2-3,.,CASSPPGTSTDTQYF,TGTGCCAGCAGCCCTCCCGGGACTAGTACAGATACGCAGTATTTT
TRBV12-3/TRBV12-4,.,TRBJ1-1,.,CASSLNQGNTEAFF,TGTGCCAGCAGTTTAAACCAGGGGAACACTGAAGCTTTCTTT
TRBV20-1,.,TRBJ1-6,.,CSAVPGMTSPLHF,TGCAGTGCAGTCCCGGGCATGACCTCACCCCTCCACTTT
TRBV28,.,TRBJ2-3,few,CASIRGSIGYTQYF,TGTGCCAGCATTCGGGGGTCTATAGGATATACGCAGTATTTT
TRBV5-6,TRBD2,TRBJ2-1,few,CATGLAGVGEQFF,TGTGCCACCGGACTAGCGGGAGTTGGCGAGCAGTTCTTC
TRBV29-1,.,TRBJ2-7,many,CSGGVGGEQYF,TGCAGCGGGGGAGTAGGGGGCGAGCAGTACTTC
TRBV2,.,TRBJ1-5,few,CASSGTTQHF,TGTGCCAGCAGTGGGACAACCCAGCATTTT
TRBV12-3/TRBV12-4,.,TRBJ2-1,many,CASSPSRVLNNEQFF,TGTGCCAGCAGTCCCTCCCGGGTTTTGAACAATGAGCAGTTCTTC
TRBV10-1,.,TRBJ1-1,.,CASSEWGRGDTEAFF,TGCGCCAGCAGTGAGTGGGGCAGGGGAGACACTGAAGCTTTCTTT
TRBV24-1,.,TRBJ2-3,.,CATRDNRRNTQYF,TGTGCCACCAGGGATAATAGAAGAAATACGCAGTATTTT
TRBV6-1,.,TRBJ1-1,.,CASGERGFTEAFF,TGTGCCAGCGGAGAAAGGGGGTTCACTGAAGCTTTCTTT
TRBV20-1,TRBD2,TRBJ2-3,few,CSARKTSGTDTQYF,TGCAGTGCTAGAAAGACTAGCGGCACAGATACGCAGTATTTT
TRBV9,.,TRBJ2-1,.,CASSARHSGVNEQFF,TGTGCCAGCAGCGCGAGACATTCAGGGGTGAATGAGCAGTTCTTC